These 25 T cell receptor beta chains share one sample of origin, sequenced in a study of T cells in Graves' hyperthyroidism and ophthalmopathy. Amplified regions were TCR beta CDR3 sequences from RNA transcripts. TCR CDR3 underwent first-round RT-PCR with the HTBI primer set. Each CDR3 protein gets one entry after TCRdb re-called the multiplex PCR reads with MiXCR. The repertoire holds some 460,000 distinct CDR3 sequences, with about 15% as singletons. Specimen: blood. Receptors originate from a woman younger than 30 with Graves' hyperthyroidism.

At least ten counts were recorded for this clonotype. The CDR3 here is CASPGRGHVEQYF. Here the CDR3 DNA reads TGTGCCAGCCCCGGCAGGGGGCATGTAGAGCAGTACTTC. This sequence joins TRBV27 and TRBJ2-7, with TRBD1 matching 8 bases. This CDR3 is 13 amino acids long. Germline values: CDR1 MNHEY, CDR2 SMNVEV (reference sequence). The junction had 10 bases not matched to a gene; V was cut back by 8 bases and J by 7 bases.

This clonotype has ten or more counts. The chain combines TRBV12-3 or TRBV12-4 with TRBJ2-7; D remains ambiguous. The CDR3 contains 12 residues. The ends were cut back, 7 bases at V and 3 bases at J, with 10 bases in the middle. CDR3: CASTPDGYEQYF. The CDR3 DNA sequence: TGTGCCAGCACTCCGGACGGCTACGAGCAGTACTTC.

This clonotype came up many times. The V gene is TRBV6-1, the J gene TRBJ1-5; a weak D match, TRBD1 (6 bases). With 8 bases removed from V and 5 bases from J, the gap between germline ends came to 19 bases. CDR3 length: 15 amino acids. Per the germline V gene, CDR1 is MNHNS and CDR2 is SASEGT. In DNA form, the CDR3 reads TGTGCCAGCCAGGGAGGGGGAGGTCGTCATCAGCCCCAGCATTTT. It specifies CASQGGGGRHQPQHF.

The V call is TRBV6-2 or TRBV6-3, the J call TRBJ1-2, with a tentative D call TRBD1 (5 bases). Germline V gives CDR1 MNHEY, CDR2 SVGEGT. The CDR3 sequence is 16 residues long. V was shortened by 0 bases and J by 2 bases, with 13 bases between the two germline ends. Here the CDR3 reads CASSYSPSRGNYGYTF. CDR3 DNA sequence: TGTGCCAGCAGTTACTCCCCAAGTAGGGGAAACTATGGCTACACCTTC.

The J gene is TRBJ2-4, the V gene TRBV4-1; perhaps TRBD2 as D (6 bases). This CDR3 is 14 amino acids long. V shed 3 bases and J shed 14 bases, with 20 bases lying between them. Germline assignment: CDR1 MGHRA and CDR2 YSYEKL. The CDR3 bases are TGCGCCAGCAGCCAGACCAGGGACTCCACAGGAAAGTACTTC. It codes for CASSQTRDSTGKYF.

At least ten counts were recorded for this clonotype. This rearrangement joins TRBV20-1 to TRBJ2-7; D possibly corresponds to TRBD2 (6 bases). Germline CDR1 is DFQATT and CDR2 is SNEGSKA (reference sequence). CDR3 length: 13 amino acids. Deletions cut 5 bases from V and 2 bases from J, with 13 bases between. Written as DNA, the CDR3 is TGCAGTGCTCGGCGGGGCGGGACCTACGAGCAGTACTTC. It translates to CSARRGGTYEQYF.

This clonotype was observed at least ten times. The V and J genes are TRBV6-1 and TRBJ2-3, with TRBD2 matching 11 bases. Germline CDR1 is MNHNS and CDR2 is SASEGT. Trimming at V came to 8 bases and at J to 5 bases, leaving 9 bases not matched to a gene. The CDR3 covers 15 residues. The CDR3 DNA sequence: TGTGCCAGCGTTAGCGGGAGGGCAGGCCGAGATACGCAGTATTTT. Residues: CASVSGRAGRDTQYF.

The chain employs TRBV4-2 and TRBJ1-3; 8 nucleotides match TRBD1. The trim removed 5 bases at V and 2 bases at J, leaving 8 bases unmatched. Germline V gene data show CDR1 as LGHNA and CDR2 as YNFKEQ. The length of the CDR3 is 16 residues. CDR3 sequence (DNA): TGTGCCAGCAGCGCATTGGACAGGGACGCTGGAAACACCATATATTTT. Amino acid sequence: CASSALDRDAGNTIYF.

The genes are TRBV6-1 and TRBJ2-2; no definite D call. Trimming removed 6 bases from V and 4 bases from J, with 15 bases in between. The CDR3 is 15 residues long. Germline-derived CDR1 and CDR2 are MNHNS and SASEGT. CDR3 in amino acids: CASSLVGGGTGELFF. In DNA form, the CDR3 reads TGTGCCAGCAGCCTTGTGGGCGGTGGCACCGGGGAGCTGTTTTTT.

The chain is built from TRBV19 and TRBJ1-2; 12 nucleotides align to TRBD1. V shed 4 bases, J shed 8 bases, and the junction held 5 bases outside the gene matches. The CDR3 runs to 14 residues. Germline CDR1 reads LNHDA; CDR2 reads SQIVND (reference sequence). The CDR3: CASSTRDRGRGYTF. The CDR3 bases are TGTGCCAGTAGTACAAGGGACAGGGGGCGAGGCTACACCTTC.

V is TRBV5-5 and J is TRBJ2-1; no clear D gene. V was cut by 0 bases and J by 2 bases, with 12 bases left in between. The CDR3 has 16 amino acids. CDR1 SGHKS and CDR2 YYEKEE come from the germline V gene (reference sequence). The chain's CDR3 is CASSLALGLPYNEQFF. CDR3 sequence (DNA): TGTGCCAGCAGCTTGGCCCTCGGTCTACCCTACAATGAGCAGTTCTTC. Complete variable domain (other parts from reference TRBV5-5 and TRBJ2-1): DAGVTQSPTHLIKTRGQQVTLRCSPISGHKSVSWYQQVLGQGPQFIFQYYEKEERGRGNFPDRFSARQFPNYSSELNVNALLLGDSALYLCASSLALGLPYNEQFFGPGTRLTVL.

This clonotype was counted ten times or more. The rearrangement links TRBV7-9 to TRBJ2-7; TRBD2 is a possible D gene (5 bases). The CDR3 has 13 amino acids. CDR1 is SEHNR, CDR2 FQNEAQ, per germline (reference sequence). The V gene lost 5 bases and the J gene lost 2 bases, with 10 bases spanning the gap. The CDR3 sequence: CASSTGSAYEQYF. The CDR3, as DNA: TGTGCCAGCAGCACGGGAAGTGCCTACGAGCAGTACTTC.

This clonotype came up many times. The CDR3, as DNA: TGTGCCAGCCAGGACCAAAAAACAGGGTCCGGGGAGCTGTTTTTT. Amino acids: CASQDQKTGSGELFF. The chain carries TRBV27 and TRBJ2-2; D may be TRBD1 (6 bases). CDR1 is MNHEY and CDR2 is SMNVEV in the germline V gene (reference sequence). The CDR3 extends over 15 amino acids. V lost 8 bases and J lost 6, with 19 bases in between.

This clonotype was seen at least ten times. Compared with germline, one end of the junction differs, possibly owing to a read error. CDR3 coding DNA: TGTGCCAGCAGCGAAGGCAGGAGGAACTATGGCTACACCTTC. Protein product: CASSEGRRNYGYTF. V gene TRBV2 combines with J gene TRBJ1-2, with D hard to call. The CDR3 runs to 14 residues. Germline lookup yields CDR1 SNHLY and CDR2 FYNNEI.

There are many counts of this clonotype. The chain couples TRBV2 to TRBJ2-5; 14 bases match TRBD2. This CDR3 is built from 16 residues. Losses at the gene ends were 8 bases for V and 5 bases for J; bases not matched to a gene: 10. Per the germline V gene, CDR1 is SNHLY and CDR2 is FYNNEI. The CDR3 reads CASCRLAGGKGETQYF. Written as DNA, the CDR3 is TGTGCCAGCTGCCGACTAGCGGGAGGGAAAGGGGAGACCCAGTACTTC. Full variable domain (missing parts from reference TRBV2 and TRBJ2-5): EPEVTQTPSHQVTQMGQEVILRCVPISNHLYFYWYRQILGQKVEFLVSFYNNEISEKSEIFDDQFSVERPDGSNFTLKIRSTKLEDSAMYFCASCRLAGGKGETQYFGPGTRLLVL.

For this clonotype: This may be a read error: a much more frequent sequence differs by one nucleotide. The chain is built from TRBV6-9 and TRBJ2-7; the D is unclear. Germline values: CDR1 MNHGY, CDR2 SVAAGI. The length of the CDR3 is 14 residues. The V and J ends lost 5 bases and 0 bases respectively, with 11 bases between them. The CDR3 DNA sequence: TGTGCCAGCAGTCATCTAGGTGCCTCCTACGAGCAGTACTTC. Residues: CASSHLGASYEQYF.

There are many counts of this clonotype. CDR3: CSATAGTKNIQYF. DNA of the CDR3: TGCAGTGCTACGGCCGGAACCAAAAACATTCAGTACTTC. The chain links TRBV20-1 to TRBJ2-4; D unclear. Trimming cost V 4 bases and J 2 bases, with 9 bases left between them. The germline gives CDR1 DFQATT, CDR2 SNEGSKA (reference sequence). The length of the CDR3 is 13 residues.

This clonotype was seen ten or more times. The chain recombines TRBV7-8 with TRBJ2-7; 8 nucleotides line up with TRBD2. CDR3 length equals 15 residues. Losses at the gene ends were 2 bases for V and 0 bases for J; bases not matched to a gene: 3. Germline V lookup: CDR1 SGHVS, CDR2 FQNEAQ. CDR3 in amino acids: CASSLSGGPSYEQYF. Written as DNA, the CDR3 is TGTGCCAGCAGCTTAAGCGGGGGACCCTCCTACGAGCAGTACTTC.

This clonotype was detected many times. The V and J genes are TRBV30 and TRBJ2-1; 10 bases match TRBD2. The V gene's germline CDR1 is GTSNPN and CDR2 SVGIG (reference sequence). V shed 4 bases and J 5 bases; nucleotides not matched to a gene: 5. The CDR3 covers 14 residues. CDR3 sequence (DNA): TGTGCCTGGACATCACTAGCGGGGCACAATGAGCAGTTCTTC. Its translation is CAWTSLAGHNEQFF.

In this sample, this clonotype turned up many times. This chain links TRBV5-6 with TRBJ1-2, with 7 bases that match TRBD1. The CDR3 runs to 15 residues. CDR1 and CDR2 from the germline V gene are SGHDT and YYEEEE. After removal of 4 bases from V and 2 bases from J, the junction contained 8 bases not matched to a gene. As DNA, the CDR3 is TGTGCCAGCAGCCCACCCGGGACAGTGAACTATGGCTACACCTTC. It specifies CASSPPGTVNYGYTF. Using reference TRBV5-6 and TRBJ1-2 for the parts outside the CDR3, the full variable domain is DAGVTQSPTHLIKTRGQQVTLRCSPKSGHDTVSWYQQALGQGPQFIFQYYEEEERQRGNFPDRFSGHQFPNYSSELNVNALLLGDSALYLCASSPPGTVNYGYTFGSGTRLTVV.

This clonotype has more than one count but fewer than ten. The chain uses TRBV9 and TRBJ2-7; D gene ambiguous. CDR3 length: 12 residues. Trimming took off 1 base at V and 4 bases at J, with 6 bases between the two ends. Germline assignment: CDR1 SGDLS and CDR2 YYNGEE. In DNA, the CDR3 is TGTGCCAGCAGCGTACCAGATTACGAGCAGTACTTC. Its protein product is CASSVPDYEQYF.

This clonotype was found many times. In DNA, the CDR3 is TGTGCCAGCACCTCCACCGGGACAAACGATGGCTACACCTTC. Its translation is CASTSTGTNDGYTF. The chain joins TRBV12-3 or TRBV12-4 to TRBJ1-2; possible D gene TRBD1, 6 bases. This CDR3 region has 14 residues. Between the trimmed V and J ends, which lost 7 bases and 6 bases, there was a span of 18 bases.

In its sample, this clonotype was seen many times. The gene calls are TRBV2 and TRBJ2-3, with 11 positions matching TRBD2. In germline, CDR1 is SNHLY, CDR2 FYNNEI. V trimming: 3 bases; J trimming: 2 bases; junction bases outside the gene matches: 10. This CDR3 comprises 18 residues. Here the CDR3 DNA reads TGTGCCAGCAGTGATCGTTTGCTAGCGGGGGGCTTCACAGATACGCAGTATTTT. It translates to CASSDRLLAGGFTDTQYF.

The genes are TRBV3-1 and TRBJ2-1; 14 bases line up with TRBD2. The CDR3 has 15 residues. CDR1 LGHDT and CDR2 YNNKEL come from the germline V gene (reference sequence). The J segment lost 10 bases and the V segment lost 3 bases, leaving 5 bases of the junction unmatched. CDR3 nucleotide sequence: TGTGCCAGCAGCCACCTCAGGACTAGCGGGAGGGAGCAGTTCTTC. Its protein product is CASSHLRTSGREQFF.

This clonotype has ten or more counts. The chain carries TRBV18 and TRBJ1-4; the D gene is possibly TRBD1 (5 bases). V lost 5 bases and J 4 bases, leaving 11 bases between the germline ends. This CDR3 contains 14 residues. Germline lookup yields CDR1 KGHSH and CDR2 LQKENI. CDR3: CASSSGRNNEKLFF. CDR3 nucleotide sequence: TGTGCCAGCTCATCGGGACGGAATAATGAAAAACTGTTTTTT. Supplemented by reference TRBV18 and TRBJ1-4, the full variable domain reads NAGVMQNPRHLVRRRGQEARLRCSPMKGHSHVYWYRQLPEEGLKFMVYLQKENIIDESGMPKERFSAEFPKEGPSILRIQQVVRGDSAAYFCASSSGRNNEKLFFGSGTQLSVL.